This T cell receptor (beta chain) was found in a study of blood T cell repertoires in COVID-19. At the level of the study: Sites in the United States, Italy and Spain provided acute and convalescent COVID-19 samples. PBMCs, B-cell-depleted T cells, or T cells were the source of the cDNA or gDNA that made up the material.

This clone was seen only a few times. Germline lookup yields CDR1 MNHEY and CDR2 SMNVEV (reference sequence). There are 15 residues in the CDR3. J was trimmed by 3 bases and V by 5 bases; bases with no gene match: 7. In the original analysis: Reference gene primer amplification in the assay estimated nucleated cell counts. Sequenced by immunoSEQ multiplex PCR; TCRdb stores in-frame clones only, minus some. That table supplies the V and J calls and clone size; D and trimming were determined from the DNA. The sample lists 85,000 to 120,000 clones, roughly nine tenths occurring once. This clonotype was obtained from a woman in her forties or fifties with COVID-19, enrolled during active disease. The rearrangement joins TRBV27 to TRBJ2-1, with 7 bases fitting TRBD1. Sequencing was done on a sample of peripheral blood. The CDR3 bases are TGTGCCAGCAGTCAAGGGGGCTCAAACTACAATGAGCAGTTCTTC. Translation gives CASSQGGSNYNEQFF.